Below, 4 T cell receptor beta chains from the same sample are listed, as sequenced in a study of Tregs in tolerant kidney transplant recipients. Here immunoSEQ multiplex PCR was the method, and the copy in TCRdb shows in-frame clones only, minus some. The sample includes around 85,000 clones, 85% to 95% of them seen just once. The material was Tregs from blood, obtained before the transplant. Receptor source: a human donor who received a combined kidney and bone marrow transplant.

The chain couples TRBV7-9 to TRBJ1-2; 8 bases align to TRBD1. Germline V CDR1 and CDR2: SEHNR, FQNEAQ (reference sequence). Unmatched junction bases numbered 5, after V lost 3 bases and J lost 8 bases. The CDR3 sequence is 13 residues long. The CDR3 is CASSFDRGGGYTF. The CDR3 nucleotides read TGTGCCAGCAGCTTCGACAGGGGTGGCGGCTACACCTTC.

The chain joins TRBV11-3 to TRBJ1-2, with unresolved D. Germline V gives CDR1 SGHNT, CDR2 YENEEA. V gave up 4 bases and J gave up 14 bases, with 11 bases separating them. The CDR3 has 10 amino acids. The CDR3 DNA reads as TGTGCCAGCAGCTGCGAGCCGAGGACCTTC. Its protein product is CASSCEPRTF.

The chain carries TRBV28 and TRBJ1-1; 7 bases are shared with TRBD1. The J segment lost 4 bases and the V segment lost 7 bases, leaving 9 bases of the junction unmatched. The CDR3 extends over 14 amino acids. Germline V gene lookup returns CDR1 MDHEN and CDR2 SYDVKM. Written as DNA, the CDR3 is TGTGCCAGCATAAGGAGGGGGCGAACCACTGAAGCTTTCTTT. It translates to CASIRRGRTTEAFF. Filled out from reference TRBV28 and TRBJ1-1, the complete variable domain reads DVKVTQSSRYLVKRTGEKVFLECVQDMDHENMFWYRQDPGLGLRLIYFSYDVKMKEKGDIPEGYSVSREKKERFSLILESASTNQTSMYLCASIRRGRTTEAFFGQGTRLTVV.

The chain uses TRBV11-2 and TRBJ2-1; D is undetermined. Germline V gives CDR1 SGHAT, CDR2 FQNNGV. With 4 bases removed from V and 7 bases from J, the gap between germline ends came to 5 bases. The CDR3 has 11 amino acids. The CDR3 here is CASSSLNEQFF. CDR3 DNA: TGTGCCAGCAGCTCCCTGAATGAGCAGTTCTTC.